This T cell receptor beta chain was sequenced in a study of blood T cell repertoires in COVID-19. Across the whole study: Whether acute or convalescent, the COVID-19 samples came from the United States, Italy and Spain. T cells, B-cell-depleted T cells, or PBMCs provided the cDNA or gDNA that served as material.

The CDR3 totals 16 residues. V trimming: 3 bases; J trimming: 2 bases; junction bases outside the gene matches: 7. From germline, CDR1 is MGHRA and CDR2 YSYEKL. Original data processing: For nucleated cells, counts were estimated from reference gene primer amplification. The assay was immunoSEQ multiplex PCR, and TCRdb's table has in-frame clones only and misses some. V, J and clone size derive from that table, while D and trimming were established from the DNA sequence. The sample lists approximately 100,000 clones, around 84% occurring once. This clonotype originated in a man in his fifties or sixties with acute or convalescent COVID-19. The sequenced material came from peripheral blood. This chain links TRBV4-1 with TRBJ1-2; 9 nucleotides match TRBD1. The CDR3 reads CASSHQTGTGNYGYTF. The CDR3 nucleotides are TGCGCCAGCAGCCACCAGACCGGGACAGGGAACTATGGCTACACCTTC.